Listed below are T cell receptor beta chains from one sample, sequenced in a study of blood T cell repertoires in COVID-19. Assay used: immunoSEQ multiplex PCR; TCRdb lists only in-frame clones, some missing. The sample consists of 300,000 to 450,000 clones, 87% of them appearing once. The sequenced sample was peripheral blood. These receptors were collected from a woman between 25 and 40 years old with COVID-19, enrolled during active disease. The CDR3 runs from the conserved cysteine through the conserved F or W. D genes are given only for firm matches. Size is stated for part of the rows, as once, few or many counts, or as a class when the clone is expanded.

d_gene: -; j_gene: TRBJ2-1; v_gene: TRBV5-1; abundance: -; CDR3nt: TGCGCCAGCAGCTTTGGTGGGAGCGCCTACAATGAGCAGTTCTTC; CDR3aa: CASSFGGSAYNEQFF
d_gene: -; j_gene: TRBJ1-1; v_gene: TRBV2; abundance: -; CDR3nt: TGTGCCAGCAGTCCTCACCGACAGACTGAAGCTTTCTTT; CDR3aa: CASSPHRQTEAFF
d_gene: -; j_gene: TRBJ2-7; v_gene: TRBV7-2; abundance: -; CDR3nt: TGTGCCAGCAGCTTTACTGTGGGACTTTCCTACGAGCAGTACTTC; CDR3aa: CASSFTVGLSYEQYF
d_gene: -; j_gene: TRBJ2-1; v_gene: TRBV9; abundance: few; CDR3nt: TGTGCCAGCAGCGCCTGGACAGTTAACAATGAGCAGTTCTTC; CDR3aa: CASSAWTVNNEQFF
d_gene: -; j_gene: TRBJ1-2; v_gene: TRBV5-1; abundance: -; CDR3nt: TGCGCCAGCAGCTTGGGGGTGGCGCTAGCTAACTATGGCTACACCTTC; CDR3aa: CASSLGVALANYGYTF
d_gene: -; j_gene: TRBJ1-2; v_gene: TRBV7-9; abundance: -; CDR3nt: TGTGCCAGCAGCCCGACAGGAAACTATGGCTACACCTTC; CDR3aa: CASSPTGNYGYTF
d_gene: TRBD2; j_gene: TRBJ2-3; v_gene: TRBV27; abundance: -; CDR3nt: TGTGCCAGCAGTTTATACAGCGGGAGGGCCCCTAGCACAGATACGCAGTATTTT; CDR3aa: CASSLYSGRAPSTDTQYF
d_gene: TRBD1; j_gene: TRBJ1-2; v_gene: TRBV30; abundance: once; CDR3nt: TGTGCCTGGAGCTCCGGACAGGGGAATGGCTACACCTTC; CDR3aa: CAWSSGQGNGYTF
d_gene: TRBD2; j_gene: TRBJ2-2; v_gene: TRBV9; abundance: -; CDR3nt: TGTGCCAGCAGCCCCACCCGACTAGCGGGAGACACCGGGGAGCTGTTTTTT; CDR3aa: CASSPTRLAGDTGELFF
d_gene: -; j_gene: TRBJ2-1; v_gene: TRBV5-1; abundance: -; CDR3nt: TGCGCCAGCAGCTACTGGCAGGAGCGGGAGCAGTTCTTC; CDR3aa: CASSYWQEREQFF
d_gene: -; j_gene: TRBJ2-7; v_gene: TRBV10-3; abundance: -; CDR3nt: TGTGCCATCAGTCGCCTAGCCTCCTACGAGCAGTACTTC; CDR3aa: CAISRLASYEQYF
d_gene: TRBD2; j_gene: TRBJ2-1; v_gene: TRBV27; abundance: once; CDR3nt: TGTGCCAGTAGGAGGGGACTAGCGGAGAACAATGAGCAGTTCTTC; CDR3aa: CASRRGLAENNEQFF
d_gene: -; j_gene: TRBJ2-1; v_gene: TRBV5-4; abundance: few; CDR3nt: TGTGCCAGCAGCCACCCCAGCGGTAATGAGCAGTTCTTC; CDR3aa: CASSHPSGNEQFF
d_gene: TRBD1; j_gene: TRBJ1-2; v_gene: TRBV28; abundance: few; CDR3nt: TGTGCCAGCAGGTACACAGGGGGTTCTAACTATGGCTACACCTTC; CDR3aa: CASRYTGGSNYGYTF
d_gene: -; j_gene: TRBJ2-2; v_gene: TRBV6-5; abundance: -; CDR3nt: TGTGCCAGCAGTTCGCCGCGGGCAGGGAACACCGGGGAGCTGTTTTTT; CDR3aa: CASSSPRAGNTGELFF
d_gene: -; j_gene: TRBJ2-7; v_gene: TRBV2; abundance: -; CDR3nt: TGTGCCAGCAGTGCCGGGACTTCCCTCTACGAGCAGTACTTC; CDR3aa: CASSAGTSLYEQYF
d_gene: -; j_gene: TRBJ2-5; v_gene: TRBV5-8; abundance: -; CDR3nt: TGTGCCAGCACGCCAGGTGGGATGGCGGGAGAGACCCAGTACTTC; CDR3aa: CASTPGGMAGETQYF